The 15 T cell receptor beta chains reported below all come from one sample, sequenced in a study of cytomegalovirus exposure and HLA in healthy donors. Primers for the PCR totalled 60 Vbeta and 13 Jbeta. Assay used: immunoSEQ multiplex PCR; TCRdb lists only in-frame clones, some missing. In the table there are some 120,000 clones, around three quarters of which are singletons. Sequenced sample: PBMCs. The receptors come from a man aged 18 to 29 in good health and CMV-seronegative.

This clone showed up just once. The chain links TRBV6-5 to TRBJ1-2; the match to TRBD1 covers 10 bases. The CDR3 is 14 amino acids. Germline trimming cut 8 bases from V and 4 bases from J; bases unmatched to any gene: 7. Germline CDR1 reads MNHEY; CDR2 reads SVGAGI. The CDR3 bases are TGTGCCAGCTCCTTGGGACAGGGGTTCTATGGCTACACCTTC. Its translation is CASSLGQGFYGYTF.

The CDR3 nucleotides are TGTGCCAGCAGTTCCCTTTTCCCCCACGAGCAGTACTTC. It yields the protein CASSSLFPHEQYF. The rearrangement joins TRBV28 to TRBJ2-7; D gene ambiguous. CDR1 and CDR2 from the germline V gene are MDHEN and SYDVKM. The CDR3 totals 13 residues. V lost 4 bases and J 5 bases, leaving 12 bases between the germline ends.

This clone is a singleton in its sample. This chain uses TRBV13 with TRBJ1-1, with 7 nucleotides matching TRBD1. This CDR3 has 13 residues. CDR1 PRHDT and CDR2 FYEKMQ come from the germline V gene (reference sequence). Trimming took 6 bases from V and 4 from J; bases not matched to a gene: 5. The CDR3, as DNA: TGTGCCAGCAGTGACGACAGGGTCACTGAAGCTTTCTTT. It is translated as CASSDDRVTEAFF.

The J gene is TRBJ2-1, the V gene TRBV4-2; D possibly corresponds to TRBD2 (6 bases). This CDR3 is built from 17 residues. Germline V lookup: CDR1 LGHNA, CDR2 YNFKEQ. V was trimmed by 1 base and J by 2 bases, leaving 15 bases between them. The CDR3 protein is CASSQVKRANPYNEQFF. CDR3 bases: TGTGCCAGCAGCCAAGTGAAGCGGGCCAACCCCTACAATGAGCAGTTCTTC.

The chain couples TRBV5-4 to TRBJ1-3; D unresolved. Trimming shortened V by 0 bases and J by 4 bases, and 5 bases separated the two germline ends. The CDR3 sequence is 13 residues long. Germline V lookup: CDR1 SGHNT, CDR2 YYREEE (reference sequence). The CDR3 nucleotides read TGTGCCAGCAGCTTGGCCGGGGGAAACACCATATATTTT. It codes for CASSLAGGNTIYF.

The gene calls are TRBV7-9 and TRBJ2-7, with TRBD1 matching 9 bases. This CDR3 region has 18 residues. Trimming removed 6 bases from V and 0 bases from J; junction bases left unmatched: 15. In germline, CDR1 is SEHNR, CDR2 FQNEAQ (reference sequence). CDR3 bases: TGTGCCAGCAGTCCGAACCTCACAGGGGGCGAGGACTCCTACGAGCAGTACTTC. It encodes CASSPNLTGGEDSYEQYF.

Points on this clone: A junction boundary mismatches the germline segment, possibly from a read error. The chain has TRBV7-7 and TRBJ2-1, with TRBD2 matching 8 bases. Germline lookup yields CDR1 SSHAT and CDR2 FNYEAQ (reference sequence). The CDR3 is 16 amino acids. The CDR3 nucleotides read TGTGCTAGCAGCTTGGCGGGAGGACGGGCTTCCAATGAGCAGTTCTTC. The encoded protein is CASSLAGGRASNEQFF.

This clone has just a few counts. This sequence joins TRBV7-6 and TRBJ1-1; 8 nucleotides line up with TRBD1. With 5 bases clipped from V and 10 bases from J, the junction kept 3 bases outside the gene matches. The CDR3 runs 11 residues. Looked up from germline, CDR1 is SGHVS and CDR2 is FNYEAQ. CDR3 protein: CASSHGQGAFF. CDR3 bases: TGTGCCAGCAGCCATGGACAGGGAGCTTTCTTT.

The J gene is TRBJ2-5, the V gene TRBV7-2, with TRBD2 matching over 7 bases. This CDR3 contains 17 residues. Germline assignment: CDR1 SGHTA and CDR2 FQGNSA. With V trimmed by 2 bases and J by 5 bases, 14 bases remained unmatched. This CDR3 is CASSLQGGIKPRETQYF. In nucleotides, the CDR3 is TGTGCCAGCAGCTTACAGGGAGGGATCAAGCCAAGGGAGACCCAGTACTTC. The complete variable domain, with remaining parts taken from reference TRBV7-2 and TRBJ2-5, reads GAGVSQSPSNKVTEKGKDVELRCDPISGHTALYWYRQSLGQGLEFLIYFQGNSAPDKSGLPSDRFSAERTGGSVSTLTIQRTQQEDSAVYLCASSLQGGIKPRETQYFGPGTRLLVL.

V gene TRBV7-9 combines with J gene TRBJ1-1, with no clear D. Germline values: CDR1 SEHNR, CDR2 FQNEAQ (reference sequence). V was trimmed by 2 bases and J by 4 bases, leaving 11 bases between them. The CDR3 consists of 14 residues. The CDR3 reads CASSLSGSGTEAFF. In DNA form, the CDR3 reads TGTGCCAGCAGCTTATCTGGGAGCGGCACTGAAGCTTTCTTT.

This clone has a single count. The gene calls are TRBV15 and TRBJ2-7, with D perhaps TRBD1 (6 bases). The ends were cut back, 5 bases at V and 3 bases at J, with 17 bases in the middle. Germline V gives CDR1 LNHNV, CDR2 YYDKDF (reference sequence). CDR3 length equals 15 residues. The CDR3 spells CATSHDRSLYYEQYV. The CDR3 DNA is TGTGCCACCAGCCATGACAGGAGCCTCTACTACGAGCAGTACGTC.

The chain recombines TRBV19 with TRBJ2-7, with TRBD1 identical over 9 bases. CDR3 length: 15 amino acids. Losses at the gene ends were 2 bases for V and 2 bases for J; bases not matched to a gene: 4. Germline V gene lookup returns CDR1 LNHDA and CDR2 SQIVND (reference sequence). CDR3 sequence reads: CASSITTGGPYEQYF. CDR3 sequence (DNA): TGTGCCAGTAGTATAACCACAGGGGGCCCCTACGAGCAGTACTTC.

V usage is TRBV28 and J usage is TRBJ2-3; 10 bases map to TRBD2. After removal of 8 bases from V and 4 bases from J, the junction contained 0 bases not matched to a gene. Looked up from germline, CDR1 is MDHEN and CDR2 is SYDVKM. This CDR3 region has 12 residues. CDR3 bases: TGTGCCAGCGGACTAGCGGCAGATACGCAGTATTTT. It encodes CASGLAADTQYF.

This clone was counted a few times. This rearrangement joins TRBV9 to TRBJ2-7; D is perhaps TRBD2 (5 bases). Germline V gives CDR1 SGDLS, CDR2 YYNGEE. The V end was cut by 4 bases, the J end by 3 bases, with 14 bases between. There are 14 residues in the CDR3. The CDR3 here is CASSPAGIGYEQYF. CDR3 DNA sequence: TGTGCCAGCAGCCCAGCCGGGATCGGCTACGAGCAGTACTTC.

The chain links TRBV5-3 to TRBJ2-7, with 8 nucleotides matching TRBD2. TRBV5-3 is an open reading frame whose function is uncertain. This CDR3 has 14 amino acids. Trimming took 0 bases from V and 4 from J; bases not matched to a gene: 3. Here the CDR3 reads CARSLGLANYEQYF. The CDR3 bases are TGTGCCAGAAGCTTGGGACTAGCGAATTACGAGCAGTACTTC.